Listed below are T cell receptor beta chains from one sample, sequenced in a study of blood T cell repertoires in COVID-19. The assay was immunoSEQ multiplex PCR, and TCRdb's table has in-frame clones only and misses some. The sample has about 86,000 clones, 80% to 85% seen once. The sequencing sample was made of peripheral blood. Receptors were obtained from a woman older than 75 with active or convalescent COVID-19. Each CDR3 is given with its conserved first and last residue.

J gene,V gene,CDR3 protein
TRBJ2-5,TRBV3-1/TRBV3-2,CASSEALEVETQYF
TRBJ2-3,TRBV9,CASSVDEGTDTQYF
TRBJ1-1,TRBV28,CASSLGAVFTTEAFF
TRBJ2-1,TRBV11-2,CASSLDRVVNEQFF
TRBJ1-2,TRBV11-2,CASSLDWGPLGGYTF
TRBJ2-3,TRBV9,CASSVGSLAATDTQYF
TRBJ2-6,TRBV5-1,CASSLSVTGGASGANVLTF
TRBJ1-2,TRBV5-1,CATKRTGGDYGYTF
TRBJ2-3,TRBV19,CASTDPAGGGGTDTQYF
TRBJ2-5,TRBV2,CASSDLNGGLETQYF
TRBJ1-2,TRBV28,CASAFANRGYTF
TRBJ2-5,TRBV30,CAWSAGGVPYF
TRBJ2-3,TRBV6-5,CASTVVGGDTQYF
TRBJ2-3,TRBV5-5,CASSLGLASDTQYF
TRBJ2-1,TRBV16,CASSQGQTNNEQFF
TRBJ2-3,TRBV11-1,CASRLGGSGDTQYF
TRBJ2-1,TRBV28,CASCGPNEQFF
TRBJ1-2,TRBV28,CASSPPGPFYTF
TRBJ1-3,TRBV7-2,CASSRLTPGNTIYF
TRBJ2-1,TRBV15,CATSRSGTLNNEQFF
TRBJ1-3,TRBV5-5,CASSVSGNTIYF
TRBJ2-1,TRBV15,CATSVSGSLNNEQFF
TRBJ2-6,TRBV28,CASSNRPQDSGANVLTF
TRBJ2-6,TRBV27,CASGREAGANVLTF
TRBJ1-4,TRBV7-8,CASSPWDSNEKLFF
TRBJ2-7,TRBV19,CASSRDLVEQYF
TRBJ1-5,TRBV7-2,CASSPGGAGQPQHF
TRBJ1-2,TRBV19,CASSIRQTGTGGGYTF
TRBJ2-3,TRBV18,CASSRGADRGLDTQYF
TRBJ2-3,TRBV5-8,CASSELAGAGADTQYF
TRBJ2-1,TRBV5-1,CASSLAGATHNEQFF
TRBJ2-2,TRBV3-1/TRBV3-2,CASRPDRGGTGELFF
TRBJ2-7,TRBV7-6,CASSLVYREGYEQYF